These 19 T cell receptor beta chains share one sample of origin, sequenced in a study of blood T cell repertoires in COVID-19. TCRdb's copy holds only in-frame clones and misses some; the assay was immunoSEQ multiplex PCR. The repertoire consists of around 300,000 clones, with about nine tenths occurring once and the leading ten covering less than 2%. Sample: PBMCs or T cells enriched from blood (not recorded which). The receptors derive from a woman aged 40-49 years who had recovered from COVID-19.

This chain joins TRBV18 and TRBJ1-2; 7 bases fit TRBD1. CDR1 is KGHSH and CDR2 is LQKENI in the germline V gene. V gave up 5 bases and J gave up 1 base; unmatched junction bases: 4. This CDR3 region has 14 residues. DNA of the CDR3: TGTGCCAGCTCAACAGACAGGGATAACTATGGCTACACCTTC. This encodes CASSTDRDNYGYTF.

The chain couples TRBV4-1 to TRBJ2-5, with TRBD2 matching 11 bases. This CDR3 is 17 amino acids long. J was trimmed by 0 bases and V by 4 bases; bases with no gene match: 7. Looked up from germline, CDR1 is MGHRA and CDR2 is YSYEKL. The CDR3 nucleotides are TGCGCCAGCAGCCTAGCGGGGGGGGCCCGGTACCAAGAGACCCAGTACTTC. Its protein is CASSLAGGARYQETQYF.

This chain joins TRBV7-9 and TRBJ2-1; maybe TRBD2 (5 bases). V shed 1 base and J shed 9 bases, with 10 bases lying between them. This CDR3 is built from 13 residues. CDR1 SEHNR and CDR2 FQNEAQ come from the germline V gene (reference sequence). The CDR3 DNA sequence: TGTGCCAGCAGCTTAGGGACGGGAAGTGAGCAGTTCTTC. Its protein product is CASSLGTGSEQFF.

The V gene is TRBV27, the J gene TRBJ2-7; TRBD2 agrees at 7 bases. This CDR3 has 17 amino acids. The V segment lost 2 bases and the J segment 2 bases; nucleotides outside the gene matches: 12. Germline loops: CDR1 MNHEY, CDR2 SMNVEV (reference sequence). In DNA form, the CDR3 reads TGTGCCAGCAGTTTAATCCGGCTAGCGGAGGGAGCCTACGAGCAGTACTTC. Translated, it gives CASSLIRLAEGAYEQYF.

The rearrangement uses TRBV7-9 and TRBJ1-1, with unresolved D. This CDR3 is 13 amino acids long. The germline gives CDR1 SEHNR, CDR2 FQNEAQ (reference sequence). With 5 bases removed from V and 5 bases from J, the gap between germline ends came to 12 bases. The CDR3 DNA sequence: TGTGCCAGCAGCCCAAGCCCCGGGACTGAAGCTTTCTTT. It yields the protein CASSPSPGTEAFF.

The genes are TRBV27 and TRBJ1-6; D call uncertain. Trimming removed 5 bases at V and 2 bases at J, with 7 bases between. Germline V CDR1 and CDR2: MNHEY, SMNVEV (reference sequence). This CDR3 has 14 residues. In DNA form, the CDR3 reads TGTGCCAGCAGTCCCCTCGCCTATAATTCACCCCTCCACTTT. This encodes CASSPLAYNSPLHF.

The CDR3 nucleotides are TGTGCCAGCAGCCCGGGGATGGAGGGGTGGACTGAAGCTTTCTTT. Its protein is CASSPGMEGWTEAFF. The chain joins TRBV6-5 to TRBJ1-1; D is perhaps TRBD1 (5 bases). The germline V gene encodes CDR1 MNHEY and CDR2 SVGAGI. V was cut by 6 bases and J by 5 bases, with 19 bases left in between. The CDR3 runs 15 residues.

The rearrangement uses TRBV19 and TRBJ2-7, with TRBD2 matching 13 bases. CDR3 length: 16 amino acids. The germline gives CDR1 LNHDA, CDR2 SQIVND (reference sequence). J lost 3 bases, V lost 6 bases, and 8 bases had no gene match. The CDR3 here is CASSPGLAGTNYEQYF. DNA of the CDR3: TGTGCCAGTAGCCCGGGACTAGCGGGGACTAACTACGAGCAGTACTTC.

The chain links TRBV24-1 to TRBJ2-1; the D is unclear. This CDR3 has 13 residues. Looked up from germline, CDR1 is KGHDR and CDR2 is SFDVKD. With 9 bases removed from V and 7 bases from J, the gap between germline ends came to 15 bases. The CDR3 DNA is TGTGCCACCCCTGGCATCGAATTGAATGAGCAGTTCTTC. Protein product: CATPGIELNEQFF.

This rearrangement joins TRBV30 to TRBJ2-7; weak D call: TRBD2 (6 bases). In germline, CDR1 is GTSNPN, CDR2 SVGIG (reference sequence). The V end lost 7 bases, the J end lost 1 base, and 11 bases lay between the germline ends. CDR3 size: 12 residues. The CDR3: CAFGTFSYEQYF. In nucleotides, the CDR3 is TGTGCCTTCGGGACTTTTTCCTACGAGCAGTACTTC.

Concerning this clone itself: Other DNA sequences in the same sample also yield this CDR3. The J gene is TRBJ1-2, the V gene TRBV2; a possible D gene is TRBD1 (5 bases). Per germline, CDR1 SNHLY and CDR2 FYNNEI. V gave up 1 base and J gave up 4 bases, with 7 bases separating them. This CDR3 comprises 13 residues. The CDR3 loop is CASSEEQGYGYTF. Here the CDR3 DNA reads TGTGCCAGCAGTGAAGAGCAGGGCTATGGCTACACCTTC.

V usage is TRBV15 and J usage is TRBJ1-1; possibly TRBD1 for D (5 bases). CDR3 length equals 16 residues. The germline V and J ends were trimmed by 5 bases and 5 bases, with 21 bases remaining between them. Per the germline V gene, CDR1 is LNHNV and CDR2 is YYDKDF (reference sequence). In DNA form, the CDR3 reads TGTGCCACCAGCGACCCCCAGACAGTGGGGGGGACTGAAGCTTTCTTT. Protein product: CATSDPQTVGGTEAFF.

V gene TRBV6-2 or TRBV6-3 combines with J gene TRBJ1-2; a possible D gene is TRBD1 (5 bases). V shed 0 bases and J shed 2 bases, with 10 bases lying between them. This CDR3 contains 15 residues. Germline V gene sequence: CDR1 MNHEY, CDR2 SVGEGT. CDR3 region: CASSYSFKGNYGYTF. The CDR3 DNA follows: TGTGCCAGCAGTTACTCTTTTAAGGGGAACTATGGCTACACCTTC.

This chain joins TRBV3-1 (or the pseudogene TRBV3-2) and TRBJ1-2; tentatively, D is TRBD1 (5 bases). Per germline, CDR1 LGHDT and CDR2 YNNKEL (reference sequence). V was clipped by 4 bases and J by 5 bases, with 14 bases between them. The CDR3 spans 14 residues. For the CDR3, the DNA is TGTGCCAGCAGCCCAGCGGGACTCTGGTATGGCTACACCTTC. It specifies CASSPAGLWYGYTF.

Points on this clone: One junction end does not reproduce the germline sequence, and a read error may be involved. The chain employs TRBV10-3 and TRBJ2-2; 9 bases map to TRBD1. CDR3 length equals 16 residues. Germline V gives CDR1 ENHRY, CDR2 SYGVKD. The CDR3 loop reads CATSTIDRGDTGELFF. The CDR3 DNA is TGTGCCACCAGTACAATTGACAGGGGGGACACCGGGGAGCTGTTTTTT.

V usage is TRBV5-1 and J usage is TRBJ2-1, with TRBD2 identical over 11 bases. Unmatched junction bases numbered 4, after V lost 5 bases and J lost 3 bases. This CDR3 spans 15 amino acids. Germline assignment: CDR1 SGHRS and CDR2 YFSETQ. The CDR3 DNA reads TGCGCCAGCAGTGACGGACTAGCGGGCTACAATGAGCAGTTCTTC. Translated, it gives CASSDGLAGYNEQFF.

This clone was seen a handful of times. The genes are TRBV4-2 and TRBJ2-2, with D maybe TRBD2 (5 bases). The CDR3 sequence is 16 residues long. Germline V CDR1 and CDR2: LGHNA, YNFKEQ. With 0 bases removed from V and 0 bases from J, the gap between germline ends came to 8 bases. In DNA, the CDR3 is TGTGCCAGCAGCCAAGATCAACTAGCGAACACCGGGGAGCTGTTTTTT. As protein: CASSQDQLANTGELFF.

This chain joins TRBV7-9 and TRBJ2-5; TRBD1 might be the D (7 bases). The CDR3 is 13 amino acids. CDR1 is SEHNR and CDR2 is FQNEAQ in the germline V gene (reference sequence). The V end was cut by 5 bases, the J end by 5 bases, with 12 bases between. The CDR3 sequence: CASSIQGRETQYF. Written as DNA, the CDR3 is TGTGCCAGCAGCATACAGGGGAGGGAGACCCAGTACTTC. Complete variable domain (other parts from reference TRBV7-9 and TRBJ2-5): DTGVSQNPRHKITKRGQNVTFRCDPISEHNRLYWYRQTLGQGPEFLTYFQNEAQLEKSRLLSDRFSAERPKGSFSTLEIQRTEQGDSAMYLCASSIQGRETQYFGPGTRLLVL.

V usage is TRBV2 and J usage is TRBJ1-1; D is unresolved. V was pared by 6 bases and J by 11 bases, with 16 bases between. Germline loops: CDR1 SNHLY, CDR2 FYNNEI. The CDR3 loop spans 12 amino acids. The DNA of the CDR3 is TGTGCCAGCAGAGACTCTTACTCTCTGGCTTTCTTT. Protein sequence: CASRDSYSLAFF.